This TCR beta chain was captured by sequencing in a study of shared clonotypes between healthy human individuals. Study results and caveats: Around 4.7% was the fraction of naive CD4 clonotypes found shared across four donors. Lower generation probabilities were found for non-shared clonotypes than for those shared by all four donors.

The CDR3 spans 15 residues. Germline V gene sequence: CDR1 MDHEN, CDR2 SYDVKM. Trimming stripped 5 bases from V and 0 bases from J, with 14 bases between. Every subset's genomic DNA went evenly onto several immunoSEQ plates. Assay: immunoSEQ multiplex PCR; the TCRdb copy retains only in-frame clones and omits some. Altogether some 2,000,000 clones are present, roughly 94% being singletons, with the ten largest covering roughly 0.13%. About this clone itself: Its antigen is not known.

This TCR was recovered from a man between 18 and 29 years old in good health. The V gene is TRBV28, the J gene TRBJ2-7; no firm D call. The sequencing input was naive CD4+ T cells sorted from blood. Stated subset: CD45RA+ positively selected. The CDR3, as DNA: TGTGCCAGCAGTCCCGGGCCCCTTGGCTCCTACGAGCAGTACTTC. It specifies CASSPGPLGSYEQYF.